This T cell receptor beta chain was documented in a study of T cell responses to AZD1222 COVID-19 vaccine. Points from the study as a whole: The study found Spike-specific TCR breadth and depth rose after two AZD1222 doses. As reported, nearly half of all spike-specific TCRs target variant regions that are unmutated. After the peak T cell response, and only then, were repertoires sampled.

Details on this clone: Its matching antigen is unknown.

Losses at the gene ends were 1 base for V and 5 bases for J; bases not matched to a gene: 3. From germline, CDR1 is SEHNR and CDR2 FQNEAQ (reference sequence). The CDR3 has 14 residues. Data came from immunoSEQ multiplex PCR; TCRdb stores just in-frame clones and leaves some out. The table lists over 110,000 clones, approximately 94% of them singletons. This TCR was recovered from an adult in good health. This specimen was peripheral blood, taken on day 0 of AZD1222 vaccination. The rearrangement joins TRBV7-9 to TRBJ1-2; 8 bases map to TRBD1. The CDR3, as DNA: TGTGCCAGCAGCTTAGGGGACAGGACTTATGGCTACACCTTC. Encoded protein: CASSLGDRTYGYTF.